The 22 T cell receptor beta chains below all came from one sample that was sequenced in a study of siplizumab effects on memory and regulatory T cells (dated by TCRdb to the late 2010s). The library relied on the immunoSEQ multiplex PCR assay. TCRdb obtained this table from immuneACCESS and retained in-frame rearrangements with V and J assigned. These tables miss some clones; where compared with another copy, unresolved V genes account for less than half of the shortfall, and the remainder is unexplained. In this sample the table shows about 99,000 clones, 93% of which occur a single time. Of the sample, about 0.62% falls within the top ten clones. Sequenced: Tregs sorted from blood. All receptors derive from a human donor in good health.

DNA of the CDR3: TGTGCCAGCAGTGAGGGAAACAGGAGGGACACTGAAGCTTTCTTT. Its translation: CASSEGNRRDTEAFF. The genes are TRBV25-1 and TRBJ1-1; D possibly corresponds to TRBD1 (5 bases). Trimming took off 3 bases at V and 3 bases at J, with 14 bases between the two ends. The germline V gene encodes CDR1 MGHDK and CDR2 SYGVNS. The CDR3 loop spans 15 amino acids.

The CDR3 sequence is CATSRAGGGYEQYF. CDR3 coding DNA: TGTGCCACCAGCAGAGCTGGGGGAGGCTACGAGCAGTACTTC. The rearrangement uses TRBV15 and TRBJ2-7; TRBD2 might be the D (6 bases). Germline values: CDR1 LNHNV, CDR2 YYDKDF (reference sequence). The CDR3 loop spans 14 amino acids. Trimming took 1 base from V and 3 from J, leaving 10 bases between them. Full variable domain (missing parts from reference TRBV15 and TRBJ2-7): DAMVIQNPRYQVTQFGKPVTLSCSQTLNHNVMYWYQQKSSQAPKLLFHYYDKDFNNEADTPDNFQSRRPNTSFCFLDIRSPGLGDTAMYLCATSRAGGGYEQYFGPGTRLTVT.

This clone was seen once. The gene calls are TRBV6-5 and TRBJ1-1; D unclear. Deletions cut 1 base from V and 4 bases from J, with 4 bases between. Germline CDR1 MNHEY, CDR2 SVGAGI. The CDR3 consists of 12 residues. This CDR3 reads CASSYYGTEAFF. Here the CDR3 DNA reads TGTGCCAGCAGTTACTATGGCACTGAAGCTTTCTTT.

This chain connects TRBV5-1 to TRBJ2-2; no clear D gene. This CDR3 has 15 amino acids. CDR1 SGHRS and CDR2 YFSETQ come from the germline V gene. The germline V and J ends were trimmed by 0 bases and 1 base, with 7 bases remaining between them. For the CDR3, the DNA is TGCGCCAGCAGCTTGGTTCCGGGGAACACCGGGGAGCTGTTTTTT. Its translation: CASSLVPGNTGELFF.

CDR3 region: CATGRYSGANVLTF. DNA of the CDR3: TGTGCCACCGGGCGGTACTCTGGGGCCAACGTCCTGACTTTC. The chain links TRBV19 to TRBJ2-6, with D uncertain. The V and J ends lost 10 bases and 0 bases respectively, with 10 bases between them. This CDR3 comprises 14 residues. Germline V gives CDR1 LNHDA, CDR2 SQIVND (reference sequence).

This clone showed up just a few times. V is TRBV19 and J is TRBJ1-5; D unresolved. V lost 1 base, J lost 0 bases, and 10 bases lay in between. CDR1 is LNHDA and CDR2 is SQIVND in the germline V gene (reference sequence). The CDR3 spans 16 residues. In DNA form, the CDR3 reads TGTGCCAGTAGTATAGTTTCCGGCCTTAGCAATCAGCCCCAGCATTTT. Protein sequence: CASSIVSGLSNQPQHF.

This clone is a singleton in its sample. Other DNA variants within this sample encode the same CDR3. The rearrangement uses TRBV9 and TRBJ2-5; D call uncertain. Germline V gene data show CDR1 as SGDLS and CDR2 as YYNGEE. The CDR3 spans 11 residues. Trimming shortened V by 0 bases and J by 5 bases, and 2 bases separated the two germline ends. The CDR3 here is CASSVAETQYF. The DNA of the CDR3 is TGTGCCAGCAGCGTAGCTGAGACCCAGTACTTC. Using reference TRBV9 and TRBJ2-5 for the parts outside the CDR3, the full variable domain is DSGVTQTPKHLITATGQRVTLRCSPRSGDLSVYWYQQSLDQGLQFLIQYYNGEERAKGNILERFSAQQFPDLHSELNLSSLELGDSALYFCASSVAETQYFGPGTRLLVL.

CDR3 in amino acids: CASSQAVGANEQFF. The CDR3 region has the DNA TGTGCCAGCAGCCAAGCCGTTGGAGCAAATGAGCAGTTCTTC. The chain employs TRBV4-2 and TRBJ2-1, with no clear D. Germline CDR1 and CDR2: LGHNA and YNFKEQ. Trimming took off 1 base at V and 7 bases at J, with 11 bases between the two ends. The CDR3 covers 14 residues.

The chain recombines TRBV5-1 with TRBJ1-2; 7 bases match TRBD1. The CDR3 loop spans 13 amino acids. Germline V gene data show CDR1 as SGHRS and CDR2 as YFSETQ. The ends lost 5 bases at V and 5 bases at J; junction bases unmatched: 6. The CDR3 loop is CASSPGQPYGYTF. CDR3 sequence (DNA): TGCGCCAGCAGTCCGGGACAGCCTTATGGCTACACCTTC.

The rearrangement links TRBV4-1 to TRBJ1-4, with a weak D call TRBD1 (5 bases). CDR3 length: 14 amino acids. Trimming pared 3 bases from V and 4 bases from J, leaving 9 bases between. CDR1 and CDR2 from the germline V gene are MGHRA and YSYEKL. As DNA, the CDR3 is TGCGCCAGCAGCCAGGGACGGTTTAATGAAAAACTGTTTTTT. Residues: CASSQGRFNEKLFF.

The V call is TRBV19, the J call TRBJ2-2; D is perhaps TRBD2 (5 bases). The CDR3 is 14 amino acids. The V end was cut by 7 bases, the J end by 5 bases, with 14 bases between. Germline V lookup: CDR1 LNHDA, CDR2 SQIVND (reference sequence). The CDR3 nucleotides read TGTGCCAGTATTCCAAGAGGGCAGACCGGGGAGCTGTTTTTT. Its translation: CASIPRGQTGELFF.

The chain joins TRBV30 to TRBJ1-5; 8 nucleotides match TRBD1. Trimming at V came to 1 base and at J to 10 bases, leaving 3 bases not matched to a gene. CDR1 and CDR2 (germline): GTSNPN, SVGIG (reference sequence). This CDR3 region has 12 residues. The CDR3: CAWSDDRGPQHF. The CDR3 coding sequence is TGTGCCTGGAGTGACGACAGGGGTCCCCAGCATTTT.

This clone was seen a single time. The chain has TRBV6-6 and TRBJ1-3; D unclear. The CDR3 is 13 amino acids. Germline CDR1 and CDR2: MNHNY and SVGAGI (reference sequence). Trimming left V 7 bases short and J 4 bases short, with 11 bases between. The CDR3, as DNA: TGTGCCAGCACTCATGGACCCGGAAACACCATATATTTT. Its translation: CASTHGPGNTIYF.

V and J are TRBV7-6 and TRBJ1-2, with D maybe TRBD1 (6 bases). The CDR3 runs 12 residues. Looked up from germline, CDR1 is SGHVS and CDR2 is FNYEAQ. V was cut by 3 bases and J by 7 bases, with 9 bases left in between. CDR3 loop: CASSFDRTGYTF. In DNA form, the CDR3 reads TGTGCCAGCAGCTTCGACAGGACTGGCTACACCTTC.

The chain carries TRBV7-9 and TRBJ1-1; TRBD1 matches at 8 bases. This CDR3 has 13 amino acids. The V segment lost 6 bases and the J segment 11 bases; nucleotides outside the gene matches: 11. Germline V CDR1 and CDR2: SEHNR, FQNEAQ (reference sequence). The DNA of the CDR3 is TGTGCCAGCAGATTACAGGGGGGGACAAAGGCTTTCTTT. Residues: CASRLQGGTKAFF.

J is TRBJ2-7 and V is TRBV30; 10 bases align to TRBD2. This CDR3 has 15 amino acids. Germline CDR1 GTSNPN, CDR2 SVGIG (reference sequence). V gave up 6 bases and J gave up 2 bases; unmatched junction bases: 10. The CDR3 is CACPAQRGGTYEQYF. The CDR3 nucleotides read TGTGCCTGTCCTGCGCAGCGGGGGGGGACCTACGAGCAGTACTTC.

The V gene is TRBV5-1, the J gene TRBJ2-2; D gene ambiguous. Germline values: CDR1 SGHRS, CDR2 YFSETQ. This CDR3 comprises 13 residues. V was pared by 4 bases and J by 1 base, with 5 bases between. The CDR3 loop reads CASSLLNTGELFF. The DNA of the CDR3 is TGCGCCAGCAGCCTCCTGAACACCGGGGAGCTGTTTTTT.

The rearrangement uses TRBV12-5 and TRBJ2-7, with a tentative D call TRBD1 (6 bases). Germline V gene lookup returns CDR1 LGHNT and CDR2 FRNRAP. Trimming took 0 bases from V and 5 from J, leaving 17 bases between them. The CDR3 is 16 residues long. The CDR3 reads CASGLVGGTRIHEQYF. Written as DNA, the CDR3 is TGTGCTAGTGGTTTGGTAGGGGGTACTAGGATCCACGAGCAGTACTTC.

CDR3 coding DNA: TGCGCCAGCAGCCAAGAGAAGGTAGCGGGGGGGAGCTCCTACGAGCAGTACTTC. Translation gives CASSQEKVAGGSSYEQYF. This chain joins TRBV4-1 and TRBJ2-7; TRBD2 aligns across 11 bases. The ends lost 0 bases at V and 0 bases at J; junction bases unmatched: 7. This CDR3 contains 18 residues. Germline assignment: CDR1 MGHRA and CDR2 YSYEKL.

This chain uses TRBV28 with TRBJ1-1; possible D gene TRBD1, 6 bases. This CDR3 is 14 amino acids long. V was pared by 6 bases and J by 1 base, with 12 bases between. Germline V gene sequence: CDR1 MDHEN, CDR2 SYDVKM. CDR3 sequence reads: CASRPPGENTEAFF. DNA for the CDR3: TGTGCCAGCAGACCCCCAGGGGAGAACACTGAAGCTTTCTTT.

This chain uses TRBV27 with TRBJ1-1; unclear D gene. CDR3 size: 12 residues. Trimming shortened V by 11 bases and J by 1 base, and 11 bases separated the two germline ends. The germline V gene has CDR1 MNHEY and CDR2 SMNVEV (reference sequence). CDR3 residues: CAPGPRNTEAFF. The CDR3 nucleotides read TGTGCCCCAGGCCCAAGGAACACTGAAGCTTTCTTT.

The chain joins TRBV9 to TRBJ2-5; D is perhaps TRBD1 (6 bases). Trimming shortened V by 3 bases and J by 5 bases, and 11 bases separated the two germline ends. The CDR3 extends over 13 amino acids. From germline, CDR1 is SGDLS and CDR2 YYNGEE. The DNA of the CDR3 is TGTGCCAGCAGCGCGGGACACTCGGAGACCCAGTACTTC. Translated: CASSAGHSETQYF.